Described below is a single TCR beta chain sequence and its context. Its antigen remains undetermined. The data originate from a study of CXCR3-negative and CXCR3-positive naive CD8 T cells (dated by TCRdb to between 2018 and 2021). For the wider study: Some 130 million TRB reads were obtained in total, roughly 1.5 +/- 0.3 million reads per library. Diversity and physicochemical repertoire analyses were performed on about a dozen donors pooled from two independent experiments. For the TRBV-TRBJ cluster analysis, the naive subsets came from 5 donors, while the memory cells came from 3 donors. The full study reports these points: Repertoire diversity was comparably high in both naive subsets but much lower in memory CD8+ T cells. TRB CDR3s from CXCR3-positive naive cells showed higher hydrophobicity (lower Kidera factor 4), lower energy, and higher strength and volume indices than CXCR3-negative naive cells. CXCR3 expression partially decreased after cryopreservation, so most assays used freshly isolated PBMCs. Similar TRBV-TRBJ usage was shown by naive CXCR3-negative and CXCR3-positive cells from the same donor, whereas distinct patterns were shown by memory cells. Because surface CD5, which is linked to self-reactivity in mice, was comparable between the naive subsets, TCR interaction strength was also inferred from TRB CDR3 physicochemical properties.

The CDR3 measures 15 amino acids from cysteine to phenylalanine. The DNA is unrecorded. Each CD8+ T cell subset was flow-sorted in triplicate, with fewer than 350,000 cells per subset placed directly into RLT lysis buffer. To exclude memory contaminants, naive CD8+ T cells were stringently defined as CD45RO-CCR7+CD27+CD95-. Peripheral blood mononuclear cells were isolated from buffy coats using standard density gradient centrifugation. A FACSAria III was used to flow-sort naive CD8+ T cells into CXCR3-negative and CXCR3-positive populations. Total RNA was extracted from sorted cells using an RNeasy Mini Kit. These reads were obtained on a NextSeq 550. The Human TCR Profiling Kit (MiLaboratory) was used to make UMI-labeled 5' RACE TRB cDNA libraries. cDNA synthesis used the entire amount of extracted RNA, and PCR amplification then used the entire amount of cDNA produced. Libraries were prepared in parallel with an identical number of PCR cycles. On the study's bioinformatics: With a minimum of two reads required per UMI, MIGEC and MiXCR pulled out about 53,000 +/- 10,000 unique UMI-labeled TRB cDNA molecules from each library. An average of approximately 40,000 +/- 10,000 functional in-frame TRB CDR3 nucleotide clonotypes without stop codons was found per library. Diversity metrics, including normalized Shannon-Wiener and Chao1, were computed in VDJtools after downsampling to 5000 UMI-labeled TRB molecules per sample. VDJtools computed clonotype-size-weighted physicochemical properties of the central five CDR3 residues: interaction energy, strength, volume and Kidera factor 4. The reads underwent TCRdb reprocessing, giving one record for each CDR3 protein sequence and no DNA. The V and J calls here are based on TCRdb, not the publication. This sample's table lists around 63,000 distinct CDR3 sequences. The ten most abundant clones make up approximately 4.4% of the sample.

This TCR was sampled from a human donor in good health. Some clones in this sample may be carry-over from other donors' samples. Here the chain combines TRBV12-3 or TRBV12-4 and TRBJ1-2; absent DNA, TCRdb's TRBD1 call cannot be checked. Sample: naive CXCR3+ CD8+ T cells from blood. The sample's cell subset or site label, decoded: CD45RO-CCR7+CD27+CD95- naive CD8+ T cells expressing CXCR3 (TNR3+). The CDR3 protein is CASSGPGQGNYGYTF.